This T cell receptor (beta chain) came from a study of blood T cells in healthy people across ages. Study-level points and caveats: PBMC samples, being unsorted, prevented any conclusive comparison of naive and antigen-experienced cells. Researchers judged that diversity estimates from one million T cells fell short of true values. Age advanced and TCR beta diversity per million T cells fell, roughly linearly.

The donors, healthy Caucasians from Russia, were aged about 6 to 100. Next came a second PCR, run for about 7 to 12 cycles, which used a sample-barcoded 5' primer along with a J-beta primer mix. TCRdb ran MiXCR on the 5' RACE reads and lists one entry per CDR3 protein. There are roughly 730,000 distinct CDR3 sequences in the sample; more than 50% occur only once, and roughly 24% lies in the top ten. This clonotype was observed a handful of times. Its specificity is unknown. Trimming at V came to 6 bases and at J to 1 base, leaving 8 bases not matched to a gene. Germline CDR1 reads MDHEN; CDR2 reads SYDVKM. The CDR3 contains 16 residues.

The sequencing input was blood. This chain links TRBV28 with TRBJ2-5; 10 positions agree with TRBD2. The TCR sequence derives from a man aged 35-49 years in good health. The CDR3 DNA sequence: TGTGCCAGCAGGACCCTAGCGGGGGCATCCCAAGAGACCCAGTACTTC. Translation gives CASRTLAGASQETQYF.